This paragraph covers one T cell receptor beta chain sequence. This CDR3 has 16 amino acids. The trim removed 4 bases at V and 0 bases at J, leaving 8 bases unmatched. Germline assignment: CDR1 MDHEN and CDR2 SYDVKM. The data are from a study of blood T cell repertoires in COVID-19. Study at large: Sample material is recorded as cDNA or gDNA derived from T cells, B-cell-depleted T cells, or PBMCs.

Produced via immunoSEQ multiplex PCR; TCRdb's table is partial and in-frame only. The table includes about 70,000 clones, around 88% detected once. The source of this sequence is a human donor in a cohort sampled during active COVID-19. The chain uses TRBV28 and TRBJ2-7, with 8 bases lining up with TRBD2. Material: peripheral blood. For the CDR3, the DNA is TGTGCCAGCAGTTCTCCCGGGGGGGTCCCCTCCTACGAGCAGTACTTC. This translates into CASSSPGGVPSYEQYF.